The 19 T cell receptor beta chains below all came from one sample that was sequenced in a study of T cell repertoires in cytomegalovirus infection. TCRdb called the reads again in MiXCR, with one record for every CDR3 protein. The repertoire holds about 180,000 distinct CDR3 sequences, with approximately 21% as singletons. No antigen has been assigned to these receptors. The sequenced sample was CD8+ T cells from cultured PBMCs, obtained from culture after CMV antigen stimulation. The source of these receptors is a human donor in good health (CMV status not recorded). Some clones in this sample may be carry-over from other donors' samples.

The chain is built from TRBV7-3 and TRBJ1-2, with D possibly TRBD1 on 6 matching bases. The CDR3 consists of 15 residues. Germline loops: CDR1 SGHTA, CDR2 FQGTGA. The V and J ends lost 0 bases and 1 base respectively, with 9 bases between them. The CDR3 sequence: CASSLTSRGNYGYTF. In nucleotides, the CDR3 is TGTGCCAGCAGCTTAACGTCCAGGGGTAACTATGGCTACACCTTC. The whole variable domain, filled in from reference TRBV7-3 and TRBJ1-2, reads GAGVSQTPSNKVTEKGKYVELRCDPISGHTALYWYRQSLGQGPEFLIYFQGTGAADDSGLPNDRFFAVRPEGSVSTLKIQRTERGDSAVYLCASSLTSRGNYGYTFGSGTRLTVV.

This sequence joins TRBV2 and TRBJ2-7; a possible D gene is TRBD2 (5 bases). The germline CDR1 and CDR2 sequences are SNHLY and FYNNEI. CDR3 length: 13 amino acids. V was shortened by 10 bases and J by 4 bases, with 17 bases between the two germline ends. The CDR3 is CAIGRGLGYEQYF. CDR3 coding DNA: TGTGCCATCGGTCGCGGGCTGGGGTACGAGCAGTACTTC. The full variable domain, in which reference TRBV2 and TRBJ2-7 provide the parts outside the CDR3, is EPEVTQTPSHQVTQMGQEVILRCVPISNHLYFYWYRQILGQKVEFLVSFYNNEISEKSEIFDDQFSVERPDGSNFTLKIRSTKLEDSAMYFCAIGRGLGYEQYFGPGTRLTVT.

The table lists this clonotype with a few counts. The chain has TRBV6-6 and TRBJ2-7; D is uncertain. The CDR3 has 12 residues. The germline V and J ends were trimmed by 6 bases and 4 bases, with 10 bases remaining between them. Germline loops: CDR1 MNHNY, CDR2 SVGAGI (reference sequence). The CDR3 reads CASSAYTYEQYF. CDR3 coding DNA: TGTGCCAGCAGCGCCTACACGTACGAGCAGTACTTC.

The chain recombines TRBV12-3 or TRBV12-4 with TRBJ2-7; perhaps D is TRBD1 or TRBD2 (5 bases each). The germline V and J ends were trimmed by 3 bases and 2 bases, with 11 bases remaining between them. The CDR3 covers 14 residues. CDR3 DNA: TGTGCCAGCAGTTTCGGGGCAGGAACCTACGAGCAGTACTTC. Amino acids: CASSFGAGTYEQYF.

The sample holds a few counts of this clonotype. The chain employs TRBV6-1 and TRBJ2-3; D possibly corresponds to TRBD2 (6 bases). V was cut by 7 bases and J by 6 bases, with 17 bases left in between. CDR3 size: 14 residues. The germline V gene encodes CDR1 MNHNS and CDR2 SASEGT. The CDR3 DNA reads TGTGCCAGCATCTCAGCGGGTGCCATGGATACGCAGTATTTT. This translates into CASISAGAMDTQYF.

This clonotype has only a few counts. The chain combines TRBV9 with TRBJ1-3, with 12 bases aligning to TRBD1. V lost 3 bases, J lost 4 bases, and 2 bases stayed unmatched. CDR1 and CDR2 (germline): SGDLS, YYNGEE. The CDR3 has 15 residues. This CDR3 is CASSGGQGAGNTIYF. The CDR3 nucleotides read TGTGCCAGCAGCGGGGGACAGGGGGCAGGAAACACCATATATTTT.

This clonotype has ten or more counts. The CDR3 sequence is CASSIIGAPGLPDTQYF. The CDR3 region has the DNA TGTGCCAGTAGTATAATCGGGGCTCCGGGTCTGCCAGATACGCAGTATTTT. This rearrangement joins TRBV19 to TRBJ2-3; D tentatively fits TRBD1 or TRBD2 (5 bases each). The germline V and J ends were trimmed by 2 bases and 4 bases, with 19 bases remaining between them. Germline V gene sequence: CDR1 LNHDA, CDR2 SQIVND (reference sequence). The CDR3 runs 17 residues.

This clonotype occurred a few times. The chain recombines TRBV12-3 or TRBV12-4 with TRBJ2-3; D call uncertain. CDR3 length equals 17 residues. V lost 3 bases and J 2 bases, leaving 18 bases between the germline ends. The CDR3, as DNA: TGTGCCAGCAGTTTCGGCCAAGAGGCACACCCCACAGATACGCAGTATTTT. It encodes CASSFGQEAHPTDTQYF.

This clonotype was detected a few times. The chain employs TRBV15 and TRBJ1-1; weak D call: TRBD1 (5 bases). The CDR3 is 16 residues long. In germline, CDR1 is LNHNV, CDR2 YYDKDF (reference sequence). V was trimmed by 0 bases and J by 0 bases, leaving 11 bases between them. The CDR3 sequence: CATSREYSGLNTEAFF. CDR3 coding DNA: TGTGCCACCAGCAGAGAATATTCAGGGCTGAACACTGAAGCTTTCTTT.

The sample holds a few counts of this clonotype. This chain links TRBV7-9 with TRBJ1-1; D is ambiguous. In germline, CDR1 is SEHNR, CDR2 FQNEAQ (reference sequence). The CDR3 covers 15 residues. The V and J ends lost 5 bases and 3 bases respectively, with 16 bases between them. CDR3 in amino acids: CASSPPGRRDTEAFF. In DNA, the CDR3 is TGTGCCAGCAGCCCCCCGGGAAGGCGGGACACTGAAGCTTTCTTT.

The chain uses TRBV6-1 and TRBJ1-5; D uncertain. The germline gives CDR1 MNHNS, CDR2 SASEGT. V shed 0 bases and J shed 2 bases, with 11 bases lying between them. There are 16 residues in the CDR3. The CDR3 region has the DNA TGTGCCAGCAGTGAAGCGCATCTGGTGGGCAATCAGCCCCAGCATTTT. Encoded protein: CASSEAHLVGNQPQHF.

This clonotype turned up a few times. The CDR3 reads CASSLPQANYGYTF. DNA of the CDR3: TGTGCCAGCAGCTTGCCGCAAGCTAACTATGGCTACACCTTC. The chain carries TRBV11-2 and TRBJ1-2; D remains ambiguous. CDR1 SGHAT and CDR2 FQNNGV come from the germline V gene. V lost 3 bases to trimming and J lost 0 bases, with 8 bases between them. The CDR3 has 14 amino acids.

The genes are TRBV14 and TRBJ2-3; perhaps D is TRBD1 or TRBD2 (5 bases each). CDR1 and CDR2 (germline): SGHDN, FVKESK. The CDR3 runs 16 residues. V lost 5 bases and J lost 0, with 15 bases in between. CDR3 amino acids: CASSFRPGRSTDTQYF. As DNA, the CDR3 is TGTGCCAGCAGCTTCAGACCGGGACGGAGCACAGATACGCAGTATTTT. Complete variable domain (other parts from reference TRBV14 and TRBJ2-3): EAGVTQFPSHSVIEKGQTVTLRCDPISGHDNLYWYRRVMGKEIKFLLHFVKESKQDESGMPNNRFLAERTGGTYSTLKVQPAELEDSGVYFCASSFRPGRSTDTQYFGPGTRLTVL.

The sample holds a few counts of this clonotype. This sequence joins TRBV7-8 and TRBJ2-7; the match to TRBD2 covers 10 bases. The CDR3 sequence is 15 residues long. V was pared by 6 bases and J by 5 bases, with 10 bases of the junction left unmatched. Germline-derived CDR1 and CDR2 are SGHVS and FQNEAQ. The CDR3 DNA follows: TGTGCCAGCAGTCAAAGCGGGGGGGCTTACGACGAGCAGTACTTC. Protein product: CASSQSGGAYDEQYF.

Only a few counts were recorded for this clonotype. This sequence joins TRBV9 and TRBJ2-1, with 10 positions matching TRBD2. V lost 3 bases and J lost 9; bases outside the gene matches: 15. CDR1 and CDR2 from the germline V gene are SGDLS and YYNGEE. The CDR3 runs 17 residues. The CDR3 coding sequence is TGTGCCAGCAGCGCAACCCCCAGCGGGGGGGCCAGACCTGAGCAGTTCTTC. Encoded protein: CASSATPSGGARPEQFF.

This sequence joins TRBV29-1 and TRBJ1-1; 9 positions match TRBD1. The CDR3 totals 16 residues. Germline V gene data show CDR1 as SQVTM and CDR2 as ANQGSEA. V lost 7 bases to trimming and J lost 2 bases; unmatched junction nucleotides: 14. CDR3: CSASIGQGSPNTEAFF. The DNA for the CDR3 is TGCAGCGCCTCGATCGGACAGGGGTCACCCAACACTGAAGCTTTCTTT.

This clonotype was counted a few times. Written as DNA, the CDR3 is TGCGCCAGCAGCCAAGCCCACCCGGATACCGGGGAGCTGTTTTTT. Its protein is CASSQAHPDTGELFF. The chain combines TRBV4-3 with TRBJ2-2; D unclear. Germline lookup yields CDR1 LGHNA and CDR2 YSLEER. CDR3 length: 15 residues. V was trimmed by 1 base and J by 5 bases, leaving 11 bases between them.

The CDR3 bases are TGTGCCATCAGTGAGGGCGGGACGGAACCGCTGACGAGTGGCTACACCTTC. Residues: CAISEGGTEPLTSGYTF. This chain connects TRBV10-3 to TRBJ1-2; TRBD1 is a possible D gene (5 bases). V gave up 2 bases and J gave up 7 bases, with 23 bases separating them. This CDR3 is 17 amino acids long. Per germline, CDR1 ENHRY and CDR2 SYGVKD.

This chain connects TRBV24-1 to TRBJ2-7; D unresolved. The CDR3 is 15 amino acids. CDR1 and CDR2 (germline): KGHDR, SFDVKD. V lost 0 bases and J lost 2, with 10 bases in between. The CDR3 is CATSDLVKGTYEQYF. The CDR3 DNA is TGTGCCACCAGTGATTTGGTTAAGGGAACCTACGAGCAGTACTTC.